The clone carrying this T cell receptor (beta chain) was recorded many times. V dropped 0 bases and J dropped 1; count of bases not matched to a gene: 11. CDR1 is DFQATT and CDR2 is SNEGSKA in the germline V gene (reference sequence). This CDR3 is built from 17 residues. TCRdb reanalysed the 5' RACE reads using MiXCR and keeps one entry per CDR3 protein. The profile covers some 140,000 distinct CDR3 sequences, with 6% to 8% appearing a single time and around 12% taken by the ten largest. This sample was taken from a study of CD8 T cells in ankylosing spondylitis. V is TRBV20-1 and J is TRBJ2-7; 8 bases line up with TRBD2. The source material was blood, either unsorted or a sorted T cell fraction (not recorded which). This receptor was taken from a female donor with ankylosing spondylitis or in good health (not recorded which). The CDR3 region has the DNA TGCAGTGCTAGAGATTCTGTGGGTAGCGGGGCGTCCTACGAGCAGTACTTC. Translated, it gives CSARDSVGSGASYEQYF.